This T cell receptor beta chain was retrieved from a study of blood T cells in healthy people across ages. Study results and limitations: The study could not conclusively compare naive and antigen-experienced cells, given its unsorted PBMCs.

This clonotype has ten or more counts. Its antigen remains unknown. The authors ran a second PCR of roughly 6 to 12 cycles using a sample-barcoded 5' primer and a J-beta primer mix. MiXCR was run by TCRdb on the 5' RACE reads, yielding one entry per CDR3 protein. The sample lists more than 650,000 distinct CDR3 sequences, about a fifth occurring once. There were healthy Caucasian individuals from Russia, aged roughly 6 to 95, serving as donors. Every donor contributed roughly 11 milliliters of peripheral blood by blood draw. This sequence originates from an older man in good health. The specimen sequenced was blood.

CDR3 protein: CATSDLDSHGYTF. The CDR3 DNA follows: TGTGCCACCAGTGATCTGGACAGCCATGGCTACACCTTC. The chain carries TRBV24-1 and TRBJ1-2, with a possible D match to TRBD1 (6 bases). Per the germline V gene, CDR1 is KGHDR and CDR2 is SFDVKD. Trimming pared 3 bases from V and 6 bases from J, leaving 10 bases between. This CDR3 spans 13 amino acids.